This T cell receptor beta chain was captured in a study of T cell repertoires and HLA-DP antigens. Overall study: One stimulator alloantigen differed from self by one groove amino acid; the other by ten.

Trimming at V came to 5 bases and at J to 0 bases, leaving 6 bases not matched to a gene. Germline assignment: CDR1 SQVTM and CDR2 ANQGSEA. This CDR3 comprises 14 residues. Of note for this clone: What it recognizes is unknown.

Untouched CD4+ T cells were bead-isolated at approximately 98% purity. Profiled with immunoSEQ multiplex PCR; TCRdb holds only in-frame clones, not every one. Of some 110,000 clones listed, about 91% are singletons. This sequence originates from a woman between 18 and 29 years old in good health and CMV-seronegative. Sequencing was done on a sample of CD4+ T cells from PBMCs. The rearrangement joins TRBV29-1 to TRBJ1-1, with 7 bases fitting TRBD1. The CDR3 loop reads CSVRGDRLNTEAFF. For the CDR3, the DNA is TGCAGCGTTCGTGGGGACAGACTGAACACTGAAGCTTTCTTT.